This entry concerns a single T cell receptor beta chain. Its target is unknown. The entry originates in a study of long-term antiretroviral therapy in people with HIV. The CDR3 has 17 residues. Germline values: CDR1 KGHSH, CDR2 LQKENI. J gave up 3 bases and V 2 bases, and 9 bases lay outside the gene matches. Study conclusions and caveats: Among HIV repertoires, CDR3 length ranges were narrower than those of controls.

A v3.0 immunoSEQ assay was performed at survey level. Clones were read by immunoSEQ multiplex PCR, and TCRdb kept only the in-frame ones, dropping some. The repertoire consists of tens of thousands of clones, with 75% to 90% occurring once and the leading ten covering around 3.8%. This clonotype was sampled from a man between 18 and 29 years old with HIV. Specimen: unsorted PBMCs, collected 0.8 years before starting antiretroviral therapy. The chain recombines TRBV18 with TRBJ2-4, with 8 nucleotides matching TRBD2. CDR3 in amino acids: CASSPIREGRVKNIQYF. The CDR3 nucleotides are TGTGCCAGCTCACCAATCCGGGAGGGCCGGGTCAAAAACATTCAGTACTTC.